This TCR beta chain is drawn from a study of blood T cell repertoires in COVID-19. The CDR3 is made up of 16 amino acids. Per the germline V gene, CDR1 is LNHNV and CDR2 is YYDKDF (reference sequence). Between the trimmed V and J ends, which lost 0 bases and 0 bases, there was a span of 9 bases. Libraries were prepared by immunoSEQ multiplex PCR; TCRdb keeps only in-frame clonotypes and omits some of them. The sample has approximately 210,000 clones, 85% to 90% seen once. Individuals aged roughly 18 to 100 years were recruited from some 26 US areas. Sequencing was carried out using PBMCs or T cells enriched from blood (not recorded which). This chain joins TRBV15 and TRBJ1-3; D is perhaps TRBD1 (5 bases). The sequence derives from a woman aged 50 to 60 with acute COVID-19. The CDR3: CATSRDLTASGNTIYF. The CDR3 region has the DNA TGTGCCACCAGCAGAGACCTGACAGCCTCTGGAAACACCATATATTTT.